This is a list of T cell receptor beta chains from one sample in a study of blood T cells in healthy people across ages. TCRdb called the 5' RACE reads again in MiXCR, with one record for every CDR3 protein. The sample lists approximately 1.5 million distinct CDR3 sequences, about 35% occurring once. Material for sequencing was blood. The receptor set was obtained from a woman in her twenties or thirties in good health. Both conserved end residues are part of each CDR3. The D gene is left open where the match is weak. The size field is filled for only some rows; it gives once, few, many or a size class.

V gene: TRBV3-1; clone size: .; D gene: .; J gene: TRBJ1-2; CDR3 protein: CASSQATTLRSANYGYTF; CDR3 DNA: TGTGCCAGCAGCCAAGCAACTACCCTCAGGAGTGCTAACTATGGCTACACCTTC
V gene: TRBV27; clone size: few; D gene: .; J gene: TRBJ1-2; CDR3 protein: CASSFLQGSYGYTF; CDR3 DNA: TGTGCCAGCAGTTTTTTGCAGGGATCCTATGGCTACACCTTC
V gene: TRBV20-1; clone size: few; D gene: .; J gene: TRBJ2-3; CDR3 protein: CSRGLGGTDTQYF; CDR3 DNA: TGCAGTCGGGGGTTGGGCGGCACAGATACGCAGTATTTT
V gene: TRBV2; clone size: few; D gene: .; J gene: TRBJ2-1; CDR3 protein: CARGGTGANEQFF; CDR3 DNA: TGTGCCAGAGGGGGGACGGGAGCAAATGAGCAGTTCTTC
V gene: TRBV28; clone size: .; D gene: .; J gene: TRBJ2-1; CDR3 protein: CASNIVGSYNEQFF; CDR3 DNA: TGTGCCAGCAATATTGTTGGCTCCTACAATGAGCAGTTCTTC
V gene: TRBV4-1; clone size: .; D gene: .; J gene: TRBJ1-5; CDR3 protein: CASSRVGGNQPQHF; CDR3 DNA: TGCGCCAGCAGCCGAGTCGGGGGGAATCAGCCCCAGCATTTT
V gene: TRBV4-2; clone size: .; D gene: .; J gene: TRBJ1-3; CDR3 protein: CASSPNRDPGNTIYF; CDR3 DNA: TGTGCCAGCAGCCCCAACAGGGACCCTGGGAACACCATATATTTT
V gene: TRBV20-1; clone size: few; D gene: TRBD2; J gene: TRBJ2-7; CDR3 protein: CSARGLLAGGLIYEQYF; CDR3 DNA: TGCAGTGCTAGAGGCCTACTAGCGGGAGGGCTAATCTACGAGCAGTACTTC
V gene: TRBV7-9; clone size: .; D gene: TRBD2; J gene: TRBJ2-2; CDR3 protein: CATPRLAYSGELFF; CDR3 DNA: TGTGCCACCCCAAGACTAGCGTACTCCGGGGAGCTGTTTTTT
V gene: TRBV5-1; clone size: few; D gene: .; J gene: TRBJ2-1; CDR3 protein: CASSLAPRSSYNEQFF; CDR3 DNA: TGCGCCAGCAGCTTGGCTCCGCGGAGCTCCTACAATGAGCAGTTCTTC
V gene: TRBV4-2; clone size: few; D gene: TRBD1; J gene: TRBJ2-7; CDR3 protein: CASSHLTGQGGREQYF; CDR3 DNA: TGTGCCAGCAGCCACTTAACCGGACAGGGGGGCCGCGAGCAGTACTTC
V gene: TRBV5-5; clone size: few; D gene: TRBD2; J gene: TRBJ2-5; CDR3 protein: CASSQHRTAGVGETQYF; CDR3 DNA: TGTGCCAGCAGCCAACATAGGACAGCGGGAGTCGGAGAGACCCAGTACTTC
V gene: TRBV28; clone size: .; D gene: .; J gene: TRBJ1-5; CDR3 protein: CASSPRQANQPQHF; CDR3 DNA: TGTGCCAGCAGCCCCAGGCAGGCCAATCAGCCCCAGCATTTT
V gene: TRBV7-8; clone size: few; D gene: TRBD1; J gene: TRBJ2-6; CDR3 protein: CASSLDTGVAGANVLTF; CDR3 DNA: TGTGCCAGCAGCTTAGATACAGGGGTCGCTGGGGCCAACGTCCTGACTTTC
V gene: TRBV4-1; clone size: .; D gene: .; J gene: TRBJ2-1; CDR3 protein: CASSWQRQSYNEQFF; CDR3 DNA: TGCGCCAGCAGTTGGCAACGGCAATCCTACAATGAGCAGTTCTTC
V gene: TRBV10-3; clone size: few; D gene: TRBD2; J gene: TRBJ2-1; CDR3 protein: CAISDPGLANNEQFF; CDR3 DNA: TGTGCCATCAGTGACCCGGGACTAGCTAACAATGAGCAGTTCTTC
V gene: TRBV4-1; clone size: few; D gene: .; J gene: TRBJ2-2; CDR3 protein: CASSEGTPRGRNTGELFF; CDR3 DNA: TGCGCCAGCAGCGAAGGGACTCCCCGGGGTCGGAACACCGGGGAGCTGTTTTTT
V gene: TRBV20-1; clone size: few; D gene: .; J gene: TRBJ2-7; CDR3 protein: CSARDLLQGTYEQYF; CDR3 DNA: TGCAGTGCTAGAGATCTTCTACAAGGAACCTACGAGCAGTACTTC
V gene: TRBV7-2; clone size: .; D gene: .; J gene: TRBJ2-7; CDR3 protein: CAGSFGHNYEQYF; CDR3 DNA: TGTGCCGGCAGCTTTGGACACAACTACGAGCAGTACTTC
V gene: TRBV4-2; clone size: .; D gene: .; J gene: TRBJ2-2; CDR3 protein: CASSERTGIFTGELFF; CDR3 DNA: TGTGCCAGCAGCGAGCGGACGGGAATCTTCACCGGGGAGCTGTTTTTT
V gene: TRBV10-1; clone size: many; D gene: .; J gene: TRBJ2-7; CDR3 protein: CAGRQMYEQYF; CDR3 DNA: TGCGCAGGACGACAGATGTACGAGCAGTACTTC
V gene: TRBV13; clone size: many; D gene: TRBD2; J gene: TRBJ2-3; CDR3 protein: CASSPSGSPADTQYF; CDR3 DNA: TGTGCCAGCAGCCCGAGCGGGAGTCCGGCAGATACGCAGTATTTT
V gene: TRBV12-3/TRBV12-4; clone size: .; D gene: .; J gene: TRBJ1-2; CDR3 protein: CASSLPAHGYTF; CDR3 DNA: TGTGCCAGCAGCCTCCCGGCCCATGGCTACACCTTC
V gene: TRBV7-9; clone size: once; D gene: .; J gene: TRBJ1-5; CDR3 protein: CVSSLSLNQPQHF; CDR3 DNA: TGTGTCAGCAGCTTGTCCTTAAATCAGCCCCAGCATTTT
V gene: TRBV5-1; clone size: few; D gene: .; J gene: TRBJ2-4; CDR3 protein: CASSLAEGGSQYF; CDR3 DNA: TGCGCCAGCAGCTTGGCCGAAGGTGGGTCGCAGTACTTC
V gene: TRBV6-6; clone size: few; D gene: .; J gene: TRBJ2-7; CDR3 protein: CASSYSLGGYEQYF; CDR3 DNA: TGTGCCAGCAGTTACTCGCTGGGAGGATACGAGCAGTACTTC
V gene: TRBV28; clone size: .; D gene: TRBD1; J gene: TRBJ1-2; CDR3 protein: CASSLRTGGPPNYGYTF; CDR3 DNA: TGTGCCAGCAGTCTGCGGACAGGAGGTCCTCCTAACTATGGCTACACCTTC
V gene: TRBV20-1; clone size: .; D gene: TRBD2; J gene: TRBJ2-1; CDR3 protein: CSASRAGGAYNEQFF; CDR3 DNA: TGCAGTGCTAGTCGTGCGGGGGGCGCTTACAATGAGCAGTTCTTC
V gene: TRBV2; clone size: many; D gene: .; J gene: TRBJ2-5; CDR3 protein: CASSEGGETQYF; CDR3 DNA: TGTGCCAGCAGTGAGGGGGGAGAGACCCAGTACTTC
V gene: TRBV28; clone size: few; D gene: TRBD2; J gene: TRBJ2-1; CDR3 protein: CASSLRKASGPFF; CDR3 DNA: TGTGCCAGCAGTTTACGGAAGGCTAGCGGGCCGTTCTTC